Listed below are T cell receptor beta chains from one sample, sequenced in a study of blood T cell repertoires in COVID-19. This table comes from immunoSEQ multiplex PCR, and its TCRdb copy is limited to in-frame clones, with some not included. In the table there are around 260,000 clones, about nine tenths of which are singletons. Sequencing was carried out using peripheral blood. Every receptor here comes from a person aged 18 to 30 with COVID-19, enrolled during active disease. CDR3s include the opening cysteine and the closing phenylalanine or tryptophan.

V gene	J gene	CDR3 length	CDR3 protein
TRBV11-3	TRBJ2-7	17	CASSSQEREALSYEQYF
TRBV7-2	TRBJ2-1	15	CASSPLTGAYNEQFF
TRBV5-4	TRBJ1-1	13	CASGEGGRTEAFF
TRBV7-9	TRBJ1-1	15	CASSLINRGSTEAFF
TRBV6-2/TRBV6-3	TRBJ2-3	14	CASSRRESTDTQYF
TRBV4-2	TRBJ2-2	15	CASSQEKRGTGELFF
TRBV4-3	TRBJ2-5	13	CASSPLAGETQYF
TRBV30	TRBJ2-7	12	CAWSVQGLEQYF
TRBV7-2	TRBJ1-4	19	CASSLDGQIDLATNEKLFF
TRBV18	TRBJ2-7	13	CASSPDGNYEQYF
TRBV5-1	TRBJ2-3	15	CASSPAGVGRDTQYF
TRBV24-1	TRBJ2-2	13	CATRGQNTGELFF
TRBV5-1	TRBJ2-7	14	CASSPTTGPSEQYF
TRBV29-1	TRBJ1-2	16	CSAKAATGGARYGYTF
TRBV6-2/TRBV6-3	TRBJ1-5	13	CASSQGQNQPQHF